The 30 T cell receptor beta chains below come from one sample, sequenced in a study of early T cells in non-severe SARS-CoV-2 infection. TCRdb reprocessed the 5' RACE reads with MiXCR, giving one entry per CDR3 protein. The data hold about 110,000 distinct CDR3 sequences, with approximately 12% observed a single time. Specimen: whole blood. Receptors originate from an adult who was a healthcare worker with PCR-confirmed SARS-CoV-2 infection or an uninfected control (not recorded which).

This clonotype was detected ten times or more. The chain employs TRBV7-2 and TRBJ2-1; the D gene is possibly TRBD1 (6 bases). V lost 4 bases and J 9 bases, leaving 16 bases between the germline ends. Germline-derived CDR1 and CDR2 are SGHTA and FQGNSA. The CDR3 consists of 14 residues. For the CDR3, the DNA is TGTGCCAGCAGCTACAAACAGGGTTCGACTGAGCAGTTCTTC. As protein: CASSYKQGSTEQFF.

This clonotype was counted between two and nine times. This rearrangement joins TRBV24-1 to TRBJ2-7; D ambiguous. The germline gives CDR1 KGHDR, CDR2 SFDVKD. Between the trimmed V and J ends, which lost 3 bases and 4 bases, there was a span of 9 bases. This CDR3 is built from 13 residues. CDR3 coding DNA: TGTGCCACCAGTGATCCCATCAATTACGAGCAGTACTTC. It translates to CATSDPINYEQYF.

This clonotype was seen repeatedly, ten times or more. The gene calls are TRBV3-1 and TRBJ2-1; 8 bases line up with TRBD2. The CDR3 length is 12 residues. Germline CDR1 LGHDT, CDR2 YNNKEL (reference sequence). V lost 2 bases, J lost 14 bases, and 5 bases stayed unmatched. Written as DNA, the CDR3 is TGTGCCAGCAGCCAAAGCGGGAGCGGAAAGTTCTTC. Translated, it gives CASSQSGSGKFF.

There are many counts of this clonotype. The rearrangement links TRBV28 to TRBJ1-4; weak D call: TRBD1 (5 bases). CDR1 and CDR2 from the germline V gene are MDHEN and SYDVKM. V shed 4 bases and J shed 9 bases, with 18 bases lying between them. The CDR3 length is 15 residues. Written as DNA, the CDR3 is TGTGCCAGCAGTTCCACCGGGACTCGGGGAAAAAAACTGTTTTTT. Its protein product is CASSSTGTRGKKLFF.

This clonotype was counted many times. CDR3 sequence (DNA): TGCGCCAGCAGGCTAGCGGGCACAGATACGCAGTATTTT. It is translated as CASRLAGTDTQYF. The rearrangement uses TRBV10-2 and TRBJ2-3; 7 nucleotides match TRBD2. Per the germline V gene, CDR1 is WSHSY and CDR2 is SAAADI. Trimming cost V 6 bases and J 1 base; bases outside gene matches: 1. The CDR3 loop spans 13 amino acids.

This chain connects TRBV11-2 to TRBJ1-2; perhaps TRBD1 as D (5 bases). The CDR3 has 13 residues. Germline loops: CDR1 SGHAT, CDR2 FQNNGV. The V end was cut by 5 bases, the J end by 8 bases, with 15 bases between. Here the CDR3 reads CASSLSRDRGYTF. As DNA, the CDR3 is TGTGCCAGCAGCCTAAGCAGGGATCGGGGCTACACCTTC. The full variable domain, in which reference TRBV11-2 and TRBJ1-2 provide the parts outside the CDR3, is EAGVAQSPRYKIIEKRQSVAFWCNPISGHATLYWYQQILGQGPKLLIQFQNNGVVDDSQLPKDRFSAERLKGVDSTLKIQPAKLEDSAVYLCASSLSRDRGYTFGSGTRLTVV.

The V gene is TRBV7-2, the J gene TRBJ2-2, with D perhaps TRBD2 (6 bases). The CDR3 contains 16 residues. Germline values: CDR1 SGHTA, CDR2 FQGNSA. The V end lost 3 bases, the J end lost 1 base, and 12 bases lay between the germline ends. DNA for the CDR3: TGTGCCAGCAGCTTGCGGGGTGGGCGGAACACCGGGGAGCTGTTTTTT. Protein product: CASSLRGGRNTGELFF. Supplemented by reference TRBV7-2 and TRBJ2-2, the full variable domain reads GAGVSQSPSNKVTEKGKDVELRCDPISGHTALYWYRQSLGQGLEFLIYFQGNSAPDKSGLPSDRFSAERTGGSVSTLTIQRTQQEDSAVYLCASSLRGGRNTGELFFGEGSRLTVL.

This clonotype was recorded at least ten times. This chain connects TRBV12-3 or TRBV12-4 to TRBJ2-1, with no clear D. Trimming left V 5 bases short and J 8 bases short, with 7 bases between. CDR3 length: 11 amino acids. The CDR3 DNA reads TGTGCCAGCAGTACAAGCTATGAGCAGTTCTTC. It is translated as CASSTSYEQFF.

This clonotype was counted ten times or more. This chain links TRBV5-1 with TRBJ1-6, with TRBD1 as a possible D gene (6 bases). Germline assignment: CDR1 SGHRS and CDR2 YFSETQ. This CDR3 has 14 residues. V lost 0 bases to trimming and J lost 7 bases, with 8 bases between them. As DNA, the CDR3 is TGCGCCAGCAGCTTGGGAGGGGGAAATTCACCCCTCCACTTT. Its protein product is CASSLGGGNSPLHF.

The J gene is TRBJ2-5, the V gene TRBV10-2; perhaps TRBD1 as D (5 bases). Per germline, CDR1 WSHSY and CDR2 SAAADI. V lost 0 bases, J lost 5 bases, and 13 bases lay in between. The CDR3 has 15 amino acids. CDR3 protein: CASSESNGRAETQYF. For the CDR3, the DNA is TGCGCCAGCAGTGAGTCGAACGGCAGGGCGGAGACCCAGTACTTC.

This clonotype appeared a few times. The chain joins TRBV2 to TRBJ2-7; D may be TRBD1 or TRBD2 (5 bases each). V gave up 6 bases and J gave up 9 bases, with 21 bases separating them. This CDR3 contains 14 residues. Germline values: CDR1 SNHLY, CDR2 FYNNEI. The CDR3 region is CASRADVGTQGQYF. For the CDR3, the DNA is TGTGCCAGCAGGGCGGACGTGGGGACCCAAGGGCAGTACTTC.

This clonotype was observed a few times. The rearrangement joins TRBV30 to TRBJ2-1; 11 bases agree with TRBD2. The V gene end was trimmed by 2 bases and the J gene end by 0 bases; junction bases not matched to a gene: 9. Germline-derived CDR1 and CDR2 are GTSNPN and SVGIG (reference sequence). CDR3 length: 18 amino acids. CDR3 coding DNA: TGTGCCTGGAGTTCCGGGACTAGCGGACTCTACTCCTACAATGAGCAGTTCTTC. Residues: CAWSSGTSGLYSYNEQFF.

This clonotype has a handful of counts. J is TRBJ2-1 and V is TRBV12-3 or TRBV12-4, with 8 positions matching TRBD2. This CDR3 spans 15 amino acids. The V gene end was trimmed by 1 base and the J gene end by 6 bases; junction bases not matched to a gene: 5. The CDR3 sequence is CASSLGTSNLNEQFF. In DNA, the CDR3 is TGTGCCAGCAGTTTAGGGACTAGCAATCTCAATGAGCAGTTCTTC.

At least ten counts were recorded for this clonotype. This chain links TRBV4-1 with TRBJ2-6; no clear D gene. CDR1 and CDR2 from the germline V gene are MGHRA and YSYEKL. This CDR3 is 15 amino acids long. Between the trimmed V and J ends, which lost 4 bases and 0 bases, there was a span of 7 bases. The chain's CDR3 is CASSPRVSGANVLTF. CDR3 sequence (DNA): TGCGCCAGCAGCCCTAGGGTCTCTGGGGCCAACGTCCTGACTTTC.

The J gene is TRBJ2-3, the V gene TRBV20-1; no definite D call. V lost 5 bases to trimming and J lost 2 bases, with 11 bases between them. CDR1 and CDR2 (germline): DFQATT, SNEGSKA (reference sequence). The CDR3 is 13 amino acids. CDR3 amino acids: CSAPRFNTDTQYF. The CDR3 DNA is TGCAGTGCTCCCCGTTTTAACACAGATACGCAGTATTTT.

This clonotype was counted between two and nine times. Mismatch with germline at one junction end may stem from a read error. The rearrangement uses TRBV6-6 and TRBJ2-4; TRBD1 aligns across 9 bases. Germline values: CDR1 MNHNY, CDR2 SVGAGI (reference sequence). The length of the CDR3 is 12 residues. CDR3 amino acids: CASSYSITGGMF. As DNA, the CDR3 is TGTGCCAGCAGTTACTCGATTACAGGGGGCATGTTC.

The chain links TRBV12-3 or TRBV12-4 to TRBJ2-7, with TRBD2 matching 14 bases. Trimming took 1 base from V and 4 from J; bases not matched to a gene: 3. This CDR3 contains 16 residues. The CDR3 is CASSLGTSGRNYEQYF. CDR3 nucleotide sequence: TGTGCCAGCAGTTTAGGGACTAGCGGGAGGAATTACGAGCAGTACTTC.

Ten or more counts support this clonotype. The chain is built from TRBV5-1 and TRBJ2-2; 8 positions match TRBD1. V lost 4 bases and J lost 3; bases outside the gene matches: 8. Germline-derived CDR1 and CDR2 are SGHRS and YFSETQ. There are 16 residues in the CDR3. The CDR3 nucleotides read TGCGCCAGCAGCCCTCGACAGGGGATGTACACCGGGGAGCTGTTTTTT. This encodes CASSPRQGMYTGELFF. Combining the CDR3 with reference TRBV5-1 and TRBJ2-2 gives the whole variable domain KAGVTQTPRYLIKTRGQQVTLSCSPISGHRSVSWYQQTPGQGLQFLFEYFSETQRNKGNFPGRFSGRQFSNSRSEMNVSTLELGDSALYLCASSPRQGMYTGELFFGEGSRLTVL.

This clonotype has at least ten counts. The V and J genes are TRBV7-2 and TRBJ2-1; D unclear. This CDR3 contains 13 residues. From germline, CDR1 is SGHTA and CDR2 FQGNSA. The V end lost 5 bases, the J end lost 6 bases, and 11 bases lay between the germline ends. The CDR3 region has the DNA TGTGCCAGCAGCACCCGAGGAGTCAATGAGCAGTTCTTC. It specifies CASSTRGVNEQFF.

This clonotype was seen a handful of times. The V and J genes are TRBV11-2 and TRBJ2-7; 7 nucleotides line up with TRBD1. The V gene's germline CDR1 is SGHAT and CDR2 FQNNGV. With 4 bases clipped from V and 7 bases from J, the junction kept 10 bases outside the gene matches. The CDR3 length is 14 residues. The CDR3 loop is CASSSVQGLGEQYF. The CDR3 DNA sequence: TGTGCCAGCAGCTCTGTACAGGGGCTTGGGGAGCAGTACTTC.

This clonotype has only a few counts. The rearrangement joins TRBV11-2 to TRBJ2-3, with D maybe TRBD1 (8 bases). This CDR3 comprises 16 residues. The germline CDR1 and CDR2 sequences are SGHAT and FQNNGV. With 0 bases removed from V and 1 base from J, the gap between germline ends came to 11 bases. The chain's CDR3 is CASSLEAGQGTDTQYF. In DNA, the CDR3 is TGTGCCAGCAGCTTAGAAGCGGGACAGGGCACAGATACGCAGTATTTT. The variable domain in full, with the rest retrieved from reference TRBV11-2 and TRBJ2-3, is EAGVAQSPRYKIIEKRQSVAFWCNPISGHATLYWYQQILGQGPKLLIQFQNNGVVDDSQLPKDRFSAERLKGVDSTLKIQPAKLEDSAVYLCASSLEAGQGTDTQYFGPGTRLTVL.

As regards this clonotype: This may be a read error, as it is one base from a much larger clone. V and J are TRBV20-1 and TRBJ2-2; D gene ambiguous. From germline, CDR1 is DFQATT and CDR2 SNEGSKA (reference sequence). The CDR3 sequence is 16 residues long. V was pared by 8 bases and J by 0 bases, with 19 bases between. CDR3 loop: CSTPVGAHANTGELFF. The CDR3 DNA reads TGCAGTACTCCCGTCGGAGCGCACGCGAACACCGGGGAGCTGTTTTTT.

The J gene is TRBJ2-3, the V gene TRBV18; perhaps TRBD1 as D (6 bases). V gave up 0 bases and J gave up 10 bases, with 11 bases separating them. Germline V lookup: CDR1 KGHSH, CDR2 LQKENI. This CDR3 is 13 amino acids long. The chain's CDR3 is CASSPPSGDAQYF. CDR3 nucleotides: TGTGCCAGCTCACCACCTTCAGGGGACGCGCAGTATTTT.

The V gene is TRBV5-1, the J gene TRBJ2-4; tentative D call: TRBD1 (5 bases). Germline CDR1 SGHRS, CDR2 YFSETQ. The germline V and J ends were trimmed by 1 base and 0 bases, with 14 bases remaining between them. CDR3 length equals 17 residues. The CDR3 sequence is CASSLLQTAEAKNIQYF. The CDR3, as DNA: TGCGCCAGCAGCTTGTTACAGACAGCAGAAGCCAAAAACATTCAGTACTTC.

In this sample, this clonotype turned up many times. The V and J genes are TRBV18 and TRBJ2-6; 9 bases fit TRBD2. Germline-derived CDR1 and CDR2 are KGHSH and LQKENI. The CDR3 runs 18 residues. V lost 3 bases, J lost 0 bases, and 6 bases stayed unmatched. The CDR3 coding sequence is TGTGCCAGCTCACCGACCGCGGGAGGGACCTCTGGGGCCAACGTCCTGACTTTC. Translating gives CASSPTAGGTSGANVLTF.

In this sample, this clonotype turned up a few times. The CDR3 protein is CASSIGQGFYGYTF. The CDR3 DNA sequence: TGTGCCAGCAGTATTGGACAGGGGTTCTATGGCTACACCTTC. The V and J genes are TRBV28 and TRBJ1-2; 9 bases line up with TRBD1. CDR3 length equals 14 residues. V gave up 5 bases and J gave up 4 bases; unmatched junction bases: 5. The germline CDR1 and CDR2 sequences are MDHEN and SYDVKM.

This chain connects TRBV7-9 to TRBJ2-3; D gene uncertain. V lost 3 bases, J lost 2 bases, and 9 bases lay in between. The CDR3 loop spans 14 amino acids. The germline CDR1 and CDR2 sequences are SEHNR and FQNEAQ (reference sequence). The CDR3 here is CASSFGRFTDTQYF. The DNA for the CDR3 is TGTGCCAGCAGCTTCGGACGGTTCACAGATACGCAGTATTTT.

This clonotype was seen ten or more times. The CDR3 nucleotides read TGTGCCAGCAGACTCGGACTAGCGGGAAGCACAGATACGCAGTATTTT. Protein product: CASRLGLAGSTDTQYF. This chain connects TRBV12-3 or TRBV12-4 to TRBJ2-3; 12 nucleotides agree with TRBD2. V was pared by 6 bases and J by 0 bases, with 4 bases of the junction left unmatched. This CDR3 has 16 residues.

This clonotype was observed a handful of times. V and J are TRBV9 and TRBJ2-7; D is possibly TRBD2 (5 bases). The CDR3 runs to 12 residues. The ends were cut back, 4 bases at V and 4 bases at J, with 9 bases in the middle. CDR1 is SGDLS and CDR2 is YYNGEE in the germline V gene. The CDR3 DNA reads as TGTGCCAGCAGCCCTGAGGGTTACGAGCAGTACTTC. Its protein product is CASSPEGYEQYF.

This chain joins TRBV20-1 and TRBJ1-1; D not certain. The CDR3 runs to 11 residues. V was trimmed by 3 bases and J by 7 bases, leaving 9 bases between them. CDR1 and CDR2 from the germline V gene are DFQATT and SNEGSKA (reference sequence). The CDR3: CSARGRREAFF. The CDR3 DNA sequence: TGCAGTGCTAGGGGCAGGCGTGAAGCTTTCTTT.